This passage covers 26 T cell receptor beta chains from one sample sequenced in a study of blood T cell repertoires in COVID-19. Produced via immunoSEQ multiplex PCR; TCRdb's table is partial and in-frame only. The sample has some 260,000 clones, 85% to 90% seen once. Sequences were obtained from peripheral blood. These receptors all come from a man of 80 years or more with acute or convalescent COVID-19.

The rearrangement joins TRBV5-1 to TRBJ2-1; no firm D call. The CDR3 sequence is 15 residues long. Germline CDR1 and CDR2: SGHRS and YFSETQ. Trimming shortened V by 4 bases and J by 0 bases, and 11 bases separated the two germline ends. CDR3 sequence: CASSQQTSSYNEQFF. In DNA, the CDR3 is TGCGCCAGCAGCCAACAGACGAGCTCCTACAATGAGCAGTTCTTC.

The gene calls are TRBV7-2 and TRBJ1-2, with 8 bases aligning to TRBD1. The V and J ends lost 5 bases and 4 bases, in that order; junction bases with no gene match: 3. CDR1 and CDR2 (germline): SGHTA, FQGNSA. CDR3 size: 13 residues. The CDR3 loop is CASSTDRGYGYTF. CDR3 in DNA: TGTGCCAGCAGCACCGACAGGGGCTATGGCTACACCTTC.

The chain combines TRBV11-2 with TRBJ2-7, with TRBD1 matching over 8 bases. Trimming cost V 1 base and J 5 bases; bases outside gene matches: 13. This CDR3 is 17 amino acids long. The V gene's germline CDR1 is SGHAT and CDR2 FQNNGV. CDR3 in DNA: TGTGCCAGCAGCTTAGGTAGATTGGCGGCAGGGGGCAACGAGCAGTACTTC. Protein: CASSLGRLAAGGNEQYF.

The rearrangement links TRBV7-2 to TRBJ2-3, with TRBD2 as a possible D gene (6 bases). CDR1 is SGHTA and CDR2 is FQGNSA in the germline V gene. CDR3 length: 15 residues. V gave up 1 base and J gave up 6 bases, with 14 bases separating them. The CDR3 reads CASSLGGRDSDTQYF. In DNA, the CDR3 is TGTGCCAGCAGCTTAGGAGGCAGGGACTCGGATACGCAGTATTTT.

This sequence joins TRBV9 and TRBJ2-7; D remains unclear. There are 13 residues in the CDR3. With 0 bases removed from V and 6 bases from J, the gap between germline ends came to 10 bases. CDR1 is SGDLS and CDR2 is YYNGEE in the germline V gene. The CDR3 loop reads CASSVGGVSEQYF. CDR3 bases: TGTGCCAGCAGCGTAGGAGGAGTATCCGAGCAGTACTTC.

The chain combines TRBV18 with TRBJ2-5; the D gene is possibly TRBD1 (6 bases). In germline, CDR1 is KGHSH, CDR2 LQKENI. The CDR3 has 13 amino acids. V was trimmed by 6 bases and J by 1 base, leaving 9 bases between them. The CDR3 nucleotides read TGTGCCAGCTCCCCGACAGGCCAAGAGACCCAGTACTTC. Translated: CASSPTGQETQYF.

V usage is TRBV6-5 and J usage is TRBJ1-1; D is perhaps TRBD1 (5 bases). Germline values: CDR1 MNHEY, CDR2 SVGAGI. The CDR3 is 15 residues long. Between the trimmed V and J ends, which lost 7 bases and 4 bases, there was a span of 19 bases. CDR3 in amino acids: CASTLSGGGVTEAFF. For the CDR3, the DNA is TGTGCCAGCACTCTTTCCGGGGGTGGGGTCACTGAAGCTTTCTTT.

This clone was found once. For the CDR3, the DNA is TGTGCCAGCTCACCCCCCCGAAAACGGAGCTATGGCTACACCTTC. Translation gives CASSPPRKRSYGYTF. This chain joins TRBV18 and TRBJ1-2; D uncertain. CDR1 and CDR2 from the germline V gene are KGHSH and LQKENI. V was trimmed by 3 bases and J by 4 bases, leaving 15 bases between them. The CDR3 sequence is 15 residues long.

The chain couples TRBV19 to TRBJ1-1; D is possibly TRBD1 (6 bases). Trimming took off 4 bases at V and 4 bases at J, with 10 bases between the two ends. Germline V lookup: CDR1 LNHDA, CDR2 SQIVND (reference sequence). CDR3 size: 13 residues. CDR3 DNA sequence: TGTGCCAGTAGTACCCTCAGGGGCACTGAAGCTTTCTTT. Translated, it gives CASSTLRGTEAFF.

V usage is TRBV9 and J usage is TRBJ2-3; 7 bases agree with TRBD2. Germline CDR1 SGDLS, CDR2 YYNGEE. The CDR3 extends over 18 amino acids. After removal of 0 bases from V and 6 bases from J, the junction contained 16 bases not matched to a gene. CDR3 region: CASSVVGTNLGGGDTQYF. Here the CDR3 DNA reads TGTGCCAGCAGCGTAGTTGGGACTAATTTAGGTGGAGGGGATACGCAGTATTTT.

V and J are TRBV5-1 and TRBJ1-1; D perhaps matches TRBD1 (6 bases). The CDR3 is 17 residues long. V gave up 7 bases and J gave up 0 bases, with 22 bases separating them. CDR1 SGHRS and CDR2 YFSETQ come from the germline V gene. CDR3 sequence: CASSSQQGSLLNTEAFF. The CDR3 region has the DNA TGCGCCAGCTCCTCCCAACAGGGCTCCCTTTTGAACACTGAAGCTTTCTTT. The variable domain in full, with the rest retrieved from reference TRBV5-1 and TRBJ1-1, is KAGVTQTPRYLIKTRGQQVTLSCSPISGHRSVSWYQQTPGQGLQFLFEYFSETQRNKGNFPGRFSGRQFSNSRSEMNVSTLELGDSALYLCASSSQQGSLLNTEAFFGQGTRLTVV.

This sequence joins TRBV2 and TRBJ2-1; 8 bases agree with TRBD2. Germline values: CDR1 SNHLY, CDR2 FYNNEI. CDR3 length: 15 amino acids. The V gene end was trimmed by 8 bases and the J gene end by 0 bases; junction bases not matched to a gene: 6. The CDR3: CASLPAGGSYNEQFF. CDR3 bases: TGTGCCAGCCTCCCTGCGGGGGGCTCCTACAATGAGCAGTTCTTC.

A single count supports this clone. The J gene is TRBJ2-1, the V gene TRBV19, with TRBD2 identical over 7 bases. Germline values: CDR1 LNHDA, CDR2 SQIVND (reference sequence). The CDR3 is 16 residues long. The J segment lost 5 bases and the V segment lost 3 bases, leaving 10 bases of the junction unmatched. The CDR3 spells CASSIPLPGGNNEQFF. DNA for the CDR3: TGTGCCAGTAGTATCCCTCTGCCGGGAGGAAACAATGAGCAGTTCTTC.

V and J are TRBV27 and TRBJ2-7; TRBD1 aligns across 7 bases. The junction had 7 bases not matched to a gene; V was cut back by 7 bases and J by 4 bases. The CDR3 runs 13 residues. Germline CDR1 is MNHEY and CDR2 is SMNVEV (reference sequence). The CDR3 DNA reads TGTGCCAGCATTTCGACAGGGTTATACGAGCAGTACTTC. Encoded protein: CASISTGLYEQYF.

The chain couples TRBV9 to TRBJ2-7; TRBD1 agrees at 7 bases. The CDR3 has 17 amino acids. Per the germline V gene, CDR1 is SGDLS and CDR2 is YYNGEE. The J segment lost 1 base and the V segment lost 4 bases, leaving 14 bases of the junction unmatched. In nucleotides, the CDR3 is TGTGCCAGCAGCCCCATTGACAGGGCACAGAGGTCCTACGAGCAGTACTTC. This gives the protein CASSPIDRAQRSYEQYF.

The chain combines TRBV6-5 with TRBJ2-5, with D possibly matching TRBD2 (5 bases). This CDR3 is built from 15 residues. Germline V gene data show CDR1 as MNHEY and CDR2 as SVGAGI. Trimming stripped 0 bases from V and 7 bases from J, with 15 bases between. The CDR3 coding sequence is TGTGCCAGCAGTTACTCGGAAGGACCCGCGGGGACCCAGTACTTC. Its translation: CASSYSEGPAGTQYF.

The rearrangement links TRBV6-2 or TRBV6-3 to TRBJ1-2; 9 positions match TRBD1. CDR1 is MNHEY, CDR2 SVGEGT, per germline. This CDR3 spans 15 amino acids. V trimming: 0 bases; J trimming: 4 bases; junction bases outside the gene matches: 3. The chain's CDR3 is CASSYSDRGVYGYTF. The DNA for the CDR3 is TGTGCCAGCAGTTACTCCGACAGGGGGGTCTATGGCTACACCTTC.

This sequence joins TRBV11-2 and TRBJ2-5, with 9 bases fitting TRBD1. CDR3 size: 15 residues. V lost 5 bases to trimming and J lost 3 bases; unmatched junction nucleotides: 7. CDR1 SGHAT and CDR2 FQNNGV come from the germline V gene. CDR3 in DNA: TGTGCCAGCAGCGGCCCGGGACAGGGAAAAGAGACCCAGTACTTC. The encoded protein is CASSGPGQGKETQYF.

This rearrangement joins TRBV4-3 to TRBJ2-5, with 7 bases that match TRBD1. Germline CDR1 reads LGHNA; CDR2 reads YSLEER. Trimming took 1 base from V and 1 from J; bases not matched to a gene: 3. CDR3 length: 15 residues. The CDR3 protein is CASSQGQGAQETQYF. The CDR3 DNA follows: TGCGCCAGCAGCCAAGGACAGGGCGCCCAAGAGACCCAGTACTTC.

This clone was observed once. The chain recombines TRBV7-2 with TRBJ2-7; D uncertain. Germline V gives CDR1 SGHTA, CDR2 FQGNSA. V dropped 2 bases and J dropped 4 bases, with 9 bases sitting between them. This CDR3 has 13 residues. The CDR3 coding sequence is TGTGCCAGCAGCTTACCCACTCTATACGAGCAGTACTTC. Translation: CASSLPTLYEQYF.

J is TRBJ1-2 and V is TRBV13, with TRBD1 matching over 8 bases. V was clipped by 1 base and J by 0 bases; unmatched bases: 4. The CDR3 runs 16 residues. Germline CDR1 PRHDT, CDR2 FYEKMQ (reference sequence). The CDR3 DNA sequence: TGTGCCAGCAGCTTAGAAGGGACAGGAGCTAACTATGGCTACACCTTC. Amino acid sequence: CASSLEGTGANYGYTF.

The J gene is TRBJ2-7, the V gene TRBV13; 7 bases are shared with TRBD2. There are 11 residues in the CDR3. Looked up from germline, CDR1 is PRHDT and CDR2 is FYEKMQ (reference sequence). The V gene end was trimmed by 3 bases and the J gene end by 7 bases; junction bases not matched to a gene: 0. Here the CDR3 DNA reads TGTGCCAGCAGCTTGCGGGGGGAGCAGTACTTC. Translated: CASSLRGEQYF.

Only one count was recorded for this clone. The chain employs TRBV24-1 and TRBJ2-5; TRBD2 agrees at 7 bases. The trim removed 5 bases at V and 4 bases at J, leaving 6 bases unmatched. CDR1 is KGHDR and CDR2 is SFDVKD in the germline V gene. CDR3 length equals 14 residues. The CDR3: CATSASGGRETQYF. The CDR3 coding sequence is TGTGCCACCAGTGCTTCCGGGGGGAGAGAGACCCAGTACTTC.

The chain combines TRBV6-5 with TRBJ1-1; D is uncertain. The V gene lost 10 bases and the J gene lost 1 base, with 16 bases spanning the gap. CDR1 is MNHEY and CDR2 is SVGAGI in the germline V gene. The CDR3 extends over 14 amino acids. The CDR3, as DNA: TGTGCCACCTATACCCCCCGGGGGAACACTGAAGCTTTCTTT. Its translation is CATYTPRGNTEAFF.

The chain links TRBV2 to TRBJ1-4, with D maybe TRBD1 (5 bases). Germline V gene lookup returns CDR1 SNHLY and CDR2 FYNNEI. V was trimmed by 6 bases and J by 7 bases, leaving 15 bases between them. The CDR3 has 14 residues. DNA of the CDR3: TGTGCCAGCAGCTACAGGAGGGGTTCTGAAAAACTGTTTTTT. This encodes CASSYRRGSEKLFF.

The rearrangement links TRBV18 to TRBJ1-6, with 8 bases matching TRBD1. The CDR3 is 14 amino acids. Germline assignment: CDR1 KGHSH and CDR2 LQKENI. Trimming cost V 6 bases and J 5 bases; bases outside gene matches: 3. CDR3 nucleotide sequence: TGTGCCAGCTCCCCGGGACAGGATAATTCACCCCTCCACTTT. This translates into CASSPGQDNSPLHF.